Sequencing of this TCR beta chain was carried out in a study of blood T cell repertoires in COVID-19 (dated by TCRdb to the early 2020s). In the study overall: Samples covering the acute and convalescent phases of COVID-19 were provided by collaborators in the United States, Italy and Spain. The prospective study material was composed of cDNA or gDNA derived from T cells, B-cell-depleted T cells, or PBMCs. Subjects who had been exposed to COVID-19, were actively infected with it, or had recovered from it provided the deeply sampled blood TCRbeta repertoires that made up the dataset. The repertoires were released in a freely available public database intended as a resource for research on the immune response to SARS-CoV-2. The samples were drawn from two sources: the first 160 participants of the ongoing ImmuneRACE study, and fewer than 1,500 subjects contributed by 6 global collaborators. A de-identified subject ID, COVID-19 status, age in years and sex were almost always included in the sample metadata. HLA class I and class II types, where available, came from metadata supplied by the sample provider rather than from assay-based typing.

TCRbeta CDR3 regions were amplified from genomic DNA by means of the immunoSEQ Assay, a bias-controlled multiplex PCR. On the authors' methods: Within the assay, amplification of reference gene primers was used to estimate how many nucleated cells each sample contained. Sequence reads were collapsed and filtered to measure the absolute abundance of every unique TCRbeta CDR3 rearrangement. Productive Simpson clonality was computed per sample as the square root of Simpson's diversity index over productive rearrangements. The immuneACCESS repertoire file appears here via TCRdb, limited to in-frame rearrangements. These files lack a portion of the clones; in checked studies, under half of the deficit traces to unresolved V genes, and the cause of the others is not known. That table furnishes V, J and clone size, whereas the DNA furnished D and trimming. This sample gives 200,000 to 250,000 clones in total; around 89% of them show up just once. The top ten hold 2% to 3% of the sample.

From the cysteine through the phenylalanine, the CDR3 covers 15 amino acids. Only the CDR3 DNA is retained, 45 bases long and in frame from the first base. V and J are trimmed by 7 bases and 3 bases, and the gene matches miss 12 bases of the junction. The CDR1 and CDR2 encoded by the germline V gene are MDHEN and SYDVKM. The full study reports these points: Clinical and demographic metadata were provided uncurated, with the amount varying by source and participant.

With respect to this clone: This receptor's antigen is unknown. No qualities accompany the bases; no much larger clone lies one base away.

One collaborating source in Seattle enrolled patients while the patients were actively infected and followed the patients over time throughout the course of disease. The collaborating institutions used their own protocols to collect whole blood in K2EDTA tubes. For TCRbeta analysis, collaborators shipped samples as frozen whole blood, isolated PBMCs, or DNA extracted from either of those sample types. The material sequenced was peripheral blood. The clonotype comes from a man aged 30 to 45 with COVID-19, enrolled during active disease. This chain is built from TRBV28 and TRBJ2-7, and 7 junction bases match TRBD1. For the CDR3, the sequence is CASKEWTGKNYEQYF. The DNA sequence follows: TGTGCCAGCAAAGAGTGGACAGGAAAAAACTACGAGCAGTACTTC.